Listed below are T cell receptor beta chains from one sample, sequenced in a study of shared clonotypes between healthy human individuals. Method: immunoSEQ multiplex PCR; TCRdb's copy keeps in-frame clones and lacks some. The table shows about 2,200,000 clones, with 85% to 95% occurring only once. Material for sequencing was naive CD8+ T cells from PBMCs. Receptor source: a young man in good health. Some clones in this sample may be carry-over from other donors' samples. The CDR3 runs from the conserved cysteine through the conserved F or W. D genes are given only for firm matches. Only part of the rows carry a size: once, few, many, or a class if the clone is expanded.

.	.	TRBV11-2	TRBJ1-1	CASSSRDSNTEAFF	TGTGCCAGCAGCTCCCGGGACTCGAACACTGAAGCTTTCTTT
TRBD2	.	TRBV18	TRBJ2-3	CASSPPVSSLAGRADTQYF	TGTGCCAGCTCACCACCGGTGTCTTCCCTAGCGGGAAGAGCAGATACGCAGTATTTT
TRBD2	.	TRBV10-3	TRBJ2-7	CAISSGLANEQYF	TGTGCCATCAGCTCGGGACTAGCAAACGAGCAGTACTTC
TRBD1	.	TRBV5-4	TRBJ1-1	CASSLARGLTEAFF	TGTGCCAGCAGCTTGGCCAGGGGGCTCACTGAAGCTTTCTTT
TRBD2	.	TRBV28	TRBJ2-2	CASSFRRGLALRAGELFF	TGTGCCAGCAGTTTCCGGAGGGGACTAGCCCTGAGGGCCGGGGAGCTGTTTTTT
TRBD1	.	TRBV6-6	TRBJ2-1	CASTAGGGEQFF	TGTGCCAGCACCGCAGGGGGTGGGGAGCAGTTCTTC
TRBD1	.	TRBV15	TRBJ2-2	CATSRTGGATGELFF	TGTGCCACCTCACGGACAGGGGGCGCAACCGGGGAGCTGTTTTTT
TRBD2	.	TRBV7-2	TRBJ2-2	CASSAGPPREVFGELFF	TGTGCCAGCAGCGCGGGGCCCCCGCGGGAGGTATTCGGGGAGCTGTTTTTT
.	.	TRBV2	TRBJ1-1	CASSPQGPPEAFF	TGTGCCAGCAGTCCTCAGGGGCCCCCTGAAGCTTTCTTT
TRBD2	.	TRBV5-4	TRBJ2-7	CASSARLAGERHEQYF	TGTGCCAGCAGCGCGAGACTAGCGGGAGAACGACACGAGCAGTACTTC
TRBD2	.	TRBV27	TRBJ2-3	CASSLSVRGADTQYF	TGTGCCAGCAGTTTATCAGTCCGGGGGGCAGATACGCAGTATTTT
.	.	TRBV11-2	TRBJ1-1	CASSPRPQLEAFF	TGTGCCAGCAGCCCACGACCCCAACTTGAAGCTTTCTTT
.	.	TRBV4-3	TRBJ2-1	CASSQDRRGEQFF	TGCGCCAGCAGCCAAGATCGCCGGGGTGAGCAGTTCTTC
.	.	TRBV2	TRBJ2-7	CASRRTSLWTYGGEQYF	TGTGCCAGCAGGAGGACCTCACTCTGGACCTACGGAGGCGAGCAGTACTTC
TRBD2	once	TRBV7-9	TRBJ2-3	CASSSRLAGVTDTQYF	TGTGCCAGCAGCTCCAGACTAGCGGGAGTAACAGATACGCAGTATTTT
TRBD1	.	TRBV9	TRBJ1-2	CASSGYKTGGLHGYTF	TGTGCCAGCAGTGGATACAAAACAGGGGGCTTACATGGCTACACCTTC
.	.	TRBV4-1	TRBJ2-3	CASSYGTPDTQYF	TGCGCCAGCAGCTATGGGACTCCAGATACGCAGTATTTT
.	.	TRBV6-6	TRBJ2-3	CASSLTPTHTDTQYF	TGTGCCAGCAGCCTTACACCTACACACACAGATACGCAGTATTTT
.	.	TRBV13	TRBJ2-5	CASSFPAFQETQYF	TGTGCCAGCAGCTTCCCGGCATTCCAAGAGACCCAGTACTTC
.	.	TRBV19	TRBJ1-1	CASSLYTEAFF	TGTGCCAGTAGTCTATACACTGAAGCTTTCTTT
.	.	TRBV28	TRBJ1-2	CASNPPHLLGTDGYTF	TGTGCCAGCAACCCTCCCCACCTCCTTGGAACTGATGGCTACACCTTC
.	.	TRBV6-5	TRBJ2-5	CASRDGAWTQYF	TGTGCCAGCCGGGACGGCGCTTGGACCCAGTACTTC
.	.	TRBV5-1	TRBJ2-3	CASSLERGADTQYF	TGCGCCAGCAGCTTGGAAAGGGGCGCAGATACGCAGTATTTT
TRBD2	.	TRBV6-5	TRBJ2-3	CASSYVTSGTTDTQYF	TGTGCCAGCAGTTACGTGACTAGCGGGACCACAGATACGCAGTATTTT
TRBD2	.	TRBV11-3	TRBJ2-1	CASSRKTSGYYNEQFF	TGTGCCAGCAGCCGGAAGACTAGCGGATACTACAATGAGCAGTTCTTC
.	few	TRBV7-9	TRBJ1-1	CASSSMGGAEAFF	TGTGCCAGCAGCTCTATGGGGGGAGCTGAAGCTTTCTTT
TRBD1	.	TRBV9	TRBJ2-1	CASSVAGTVSYNEQFF	TGTGCCAGCAGCGTAGCGGGGACAGTATCCTACAATGAGCAGTTCTTC
.	.	TRBV7-9	TRBJ1-1	CASSLGYSEAFF	TGTGCCAGCAGCTTAGGTTATTCGGAAGCTTTCTTT
TRBD1	once	TRBV6-5	TRBJ1-1	CASSPGQGGTEAFF	TGTGCCAGCAGCCCGGGACAGGGTGGAACTGAAGCTTTCTTT
TRBD1	.	TRBV30	TRBJ2-7	CATGQGIYEQYF	TGTGCCACGGGACAGGGGATTTACGAGCAGTACTTC
TRBD1	.	TRBV6-5	TRBJ2-7	CASSNRDRNYEQYF	TGTGCCAGCAGTAACCGGGACAGAAACTACGAGCAGTACTTC
TRBD1	.	TRBV5-1	TRBJ2-7	CASRLGQGVSEQYF	TGCGCCAGCCGCTTGGGACAGGGGGTAAGCGAGCAGTACTTC
.	.	TRBV4-1	TRBJ2-7	CASSQTSLLGYEQYF	TGCGCCAGCAGCCAAACCTCTTTATTGGGATACGAGCAGTACTTC
.	.	TRBV30	TRBJ2-7	CAWRSGAVSYEQYF	TGTGCCTGGAGATCAGGGGCAGTATCCTACGAGCAGTACTTC